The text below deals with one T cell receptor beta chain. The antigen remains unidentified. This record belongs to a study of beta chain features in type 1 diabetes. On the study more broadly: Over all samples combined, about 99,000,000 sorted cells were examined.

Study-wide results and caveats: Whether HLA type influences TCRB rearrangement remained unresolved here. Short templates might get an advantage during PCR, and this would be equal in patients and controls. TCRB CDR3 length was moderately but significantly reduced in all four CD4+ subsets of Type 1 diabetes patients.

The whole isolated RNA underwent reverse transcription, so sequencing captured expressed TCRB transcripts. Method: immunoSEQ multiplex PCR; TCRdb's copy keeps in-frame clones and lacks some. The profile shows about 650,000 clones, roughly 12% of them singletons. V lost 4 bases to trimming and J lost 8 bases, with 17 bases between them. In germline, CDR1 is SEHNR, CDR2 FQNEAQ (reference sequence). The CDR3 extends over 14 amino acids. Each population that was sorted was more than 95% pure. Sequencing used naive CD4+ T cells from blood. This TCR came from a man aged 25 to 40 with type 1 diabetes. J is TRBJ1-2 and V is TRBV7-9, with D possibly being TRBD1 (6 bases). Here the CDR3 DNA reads TGTGCCAGCAGCTCTGGGGGCGCTTTGAGGGGCTACACCTTC. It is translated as CASSSGGALRGYTF. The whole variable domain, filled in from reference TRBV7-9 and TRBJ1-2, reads DTGVSQNPRHKITKRGQNVTFRCDPISEHNRLYWYRQTLGQGPEFLTYFQNEAQLEKSRLLSDRFSAERPKGSFSTLEIQRTEQGDSAMYLCASSSGGALRGYTFGSGTRLTVV.